The 17 T cell receptor beta chains below all came from one sample that was sequenced in a study of blood T cells in healthy people across ages. For the second PCR, which ran for 7 to 11 cycles, a sample-barcoded 5' primer and a J-beta primer mix were used. A single record per CDR3 protein comes from TCRdb applying MiXCR to the 5' RACE reads. The sample yields about 1.7 million distinct CDR3 sequences, over 25% seen once. Specimen: blood. The origin of the receptors is a woman aged 30 to 39 in good health.

About this clonotype: One base away lies a much larger clone, so this may be a sequencing read error. The chain joins TRBV5-1 to TRBJ2-3, with a weak D call TRBD2 (5 bases). The CDR3 runs 15 residues. V lost 0 bases, J lost 6 bases, and 14 bases lay in between. In germline, CDR1 is SGHRS, CDR2 YFSETQ. CDR3 amino acids: CASSLDLSRRDTQYF. The CDR3 DNA reads as TGCGCCAGCAGCTTGGACCTAAGCAGGAGGGATACGCAGTATTTT.

This clonotype was picked up a small number of times. The junction departs from germline at one end; a sequencing error may be responsible. This chain uses TRBV5-1 with TRBJ2-5, with 9 nucleotides matching TRBD2. The CDR3 runs 14 residues. Germline loops: CDR1 SGHRS, CDR2 YFSETQ. The CDR3 coding sequence is TGCGCCAGCAGCTTTAGCGGGGGTGGAGAGGCCCAGTACTTC. Amino acid sequence: CASSFSGGGEAQYF. Supplemented by reference TRBV5-1 and TRBJ2-5, the full variable domain reads KAGVTQTPRYLIKTRGQQVTLSCSPISGHRSVSWYQQTPGQGLQFLFEYFSETQRNKGNFPGRFSGRQFSNSRSEMNVSTLELGDSALYLCASSFSGGGEAQYFGPGTRLLVL.

The V and J genes are TRBV5-6 and TRBJ1-5; D is ambiguous. Deletions cut 1 base from V and 3 bases from J, with 11 bases between. Germline CDR1 reads SGHDT; CDR2 reads YYEEEE. The CDR3 spans 15 residues. The CDR3 DNA sequence: TGTGCCAGCAGCTTGAGAACGGGGATCAATCAGCCCCAGCATTTT. Translated: CASSLRTGINQPQHF.

The genes are TRBV5-1 and TRBJ2-2; 10 bases agree with TRBD2. CDR3 length: 19 residues. V shed 0 bases and J 1 base; nucleotides not matched to a gene: 9. From germline, CDR1 is SGHRS and CDR2 YFSETQ. The CDR3 reads CASSLDPLAGVWNTGELFF. The DNA for the CDR3 is TGCGCCAGCAGCTTGGACCCCCTAGCGGGAGTGTGGAACACCGGGGAGCTGTTTTTT. Drawing the rest from reference TRBV5-1 and TRBJ2-2, the complete variable domain is KAGVTQTPRYLIKTRGQQVTLSCSPISGHRSVSWYQQTPGQGLQFLFEYFSETQRNKGNFPGRFSGRQFSNSRSEMNVSTLELGDSALYLCASSLDPLAGVWNTGELFFGEGSRLTVL.

Here the CDR3 reads CASIGSSAAGELFF. The CDR3 coding sequence is TGTGCCAGCATCGGGTCGTCGGCGGCCGGGGAGCTGTTTTTT. The V and J genes are TRBV5-6 and TRBJ2-2; D is ambiguous. V dropped 6 bases and J dropped 6 bases, with 15 bases sitting between them. This CDR3 is 14 amino acids long. From germline, CDR1 is SGHDT and CDR2 YYEEEE.

This chain connects TRBV29-1 to TRBJ1-4; 7 bases match TRBD1. V trimming: 6 bases; J trimming: 7 bases; junction bases outside the gene matches: 11. The CDR3 is made up of 14 amino acids. Germline-derived CDR1 and CDR2 are SQVTM and ANQGSEA. The CDR3 region is CSVAPAGTVEKLFF. In DNA, the CDR3 is TGCAGCGTAGCACCCGCGGGGACAGTTGAAAAACTGTTTTTT.

In this sample, this clonotype turned up a few times. The gene calls are TRBV7-2 and TRBJ1-4; perhaps TRBD1 as D (5 bases). The CDR3 extends over 15 amino acids. V lost 5 bases to trimming and J lost 4 bases, with 14 bases between them. Per the germline V gene, CDR1 is SGHTA and CDR2 is FQGNSA. CDR3 region: CASSQGGEFNEKLFF. The CDR3 nucleotides are TGTGCCAGCAGCCAGGGTGGGGAATTTAATGAAAAACTGTTTTTT.

The sample holds many counts of this clonotype. The chain joins TRBV7-9 to TRBJ2-7; D remains unclear. Germline lookup yields CDR1 SEHNR and CDR2 FQNEAQ (reference sequence). The CDR3 contains 14 residues. V lost 4 bases to trimming and J lost 3 bases, with 13 bases between them. The CDR3 DNA is TGTGCCAGCAGCTCCCCACTCGCCGGCTACGAGCAGTACTTC. Translation gives CASSSPLAGYEQYF. Full variable domain (outside the CDR3, taken from reference TRBV7-9 and TRBJ2-7): DTGVSQNPRHKITKRGQNVTFRCDPISEHNRLYWYRQTLGQGPEFLTYFQNEAQLEKSRLLSDRFSAERPKGSFSTLEIQRTEQGDSAMYLCASSSPLAGYEQYFGPGTRLTVT.

This clonotype was recorded a few times. The V gene is TRBV5-1, the J gene TRBJ2-7, with 7 bases aligning to TRBD1. From germline, CDR1 is SGHRS and CDR2 YFSETQ. This CDR3 is 18 amino acids long. V lost 4 bases to trimming and J lost 7 bases; unmatched junction nucleotides: 23. The CDR3 nucleotides read TGCGCCAGCAGCCCTACCCGACAGGGTCAGAAAACCTACAATGAGCAGTACTTC. Translated, it gives CASSPTRQGQKTYNEQYF.

The sample holds a few counts of this clonotype. This chain connects TRBV11-1 to TRBJ1-2; 7 nucleotides line up with TRBD1. With V trimmed by 5 bases and J by 6 bases, 9 bases remained unmatched. Per the germline V gene, CDR1 is SGHAT and CDR2 is FQDESV (reference sequence). CDR3 length: 14 residues. The CDR3 is CASSRAATGNGYTF. The CDR3 nucleotides are TGTGCCAGCAGCCGTGCGGCGACAGGGAATGGCTACACCTTC.

This clonotype was seen many times. The chain employs TRBV10-3 and TRBJ1-5; tentatively, D is TRBD1 (5 bases). V lost 4 bases and J lost 3, with 7 bases in between. The CDR3 has 13 residues. Germline V gene data show CDR1 as ENHRY and CDR2 as SYGVKD. The CDR3 loop reads CAISGGANQPQHF. The CDR3 DNA is TGTGCCATCAGTGGAGGGGCCAATCAGCCCCAGCATTTT.

This chain links TRBV27 with TRBJ2-1; D unclear. The CDR3 is 13 amino acids. The V gene's germline CDR1 is MNHEY and CDR2 SMNVEV (reference sequence). Deletions cut 3 bases from V and 6 bases from J, with 9 bases between. This CDR3 reads CASSFRTLNEQFF. CDR3 nucleotide sequence: TGTGCCAGCAGTTTTCGGACCCTCAATGAGCAGTTCTTC.

This clonotype turned up a few times. The CDR3 DNA reads TGCAGTGCTGGGAACACAGGGGGCGCGTATGGCTACACCTTC. Its protein product is CSAGNTGGAYGYTF. This chain joins TRBV20-1 and TRBJ1-2; 9 nucleotides agree with TRBD1. Germline trimming cut 5 bases from V and 5 bases from J; bases unmatched to any gene: 9. This CDR3 is built from 14 residues. Germline V gene lookup returns CDR1 DFQATT and CDR2 SNEGSKA (reference sequence).

The sample holds a few counts of this clonotype. The J gene is TRBJ1-5, the V gene TRBV7-2, with 9 bases identical to TRBD1. Trimming cost V 5 bases and J 9 bases; bases outside gene matches: 5. There are 13 residues in the CDR3. Germline loops: CDR1 SGHTA, CDR2 FQGNSA. As DNA, the CDR3 is TGTGCCAGCAGCCAGACAGGGGGTCTGCCCCAGCATTTT. Its translation: CASSQTGGLPQHF.

The table lists this clonotype with many counts. The chain carries TRBV20-1 and TRBJ2-3; 9 bases map to TRBD2. J gave up 0 bases and V 1 base, and 2 bases lay outside the gene matches. This CDR3 region has 15 residues. Per germline, CDR1 DFQATT and CDR2 SNEGSKA (reference sequence). CDR3 bases: TGCAGTGCTAGAGGCCTAGCGGGGAGCACAGATACGCAGTATTTT. Encoded protein: CSARGLAGSTDTQYF.

The table lists this clonotype with a few counts. The rearrangement joins TRBV5-1 to TRBJ2-1, with D maybe TRBD2 (5 bases). There are 15 residues in the CDR3. With 2 bases removed from V and 9 bases from J, the gap between germline ends came to 18 bases. The germline V gene encodes CDR1 SGHRS and CDR2 YFSETQ. The CDR3 nucleotides read TGCGCCAGCAGCTTTCGGGATCGGCGAGTCTCTGAGCAGTTCTTC. Its protein is CASSFRDRRVSEQFF.

The chain has TRBV20-1 and TRBJ2-1, with TRBD2 identical over 10 bases. Per the germline V gene, CDR1 is DFQATT and CDR2 is SNEGSKA (reference sequence). The CDR3 is made up of 14 amino acids. The CDR3 is CSAPGLADLNEQFF. The DNA of the CDR3 is TGCAGCGCTCCCGGACTAGCGGACCTCAATGAGCAGTTCTTC.